The rows below give T cell receptor beta chains drawn from one sample of a study of cytomegalovirus exposure and HLA in healthy donors. Clones were read by immunoSEQ multiplex PCR, and TCRdb kept only the in-frame ones, dropping some. This table holds over 150,000 clones, approximately 89% found once. Input material: PBMCs. These TCRs come from a woman between 18 and 29 years old in good health and CMV-seropositive. The CDR3 runs from the conserved cysteine through the conserved F or W. D genes are given only for firm matches. Clone size is given for some rows only: seen once, a few or many times, or a class if the clone is expanded.

NA	TRBV7-2	TRBJ2-3	few	CASSLYADTQYF
TRBD2	TRBV7-9	TRBJ2-1	NA	CASSFTSGRSNEQFF
NA	TRBV6-5	TRBJ1-4	NA	CASSYSEVTTNEKLFF
TRBD1	TRBV7-3	TRBJ2-7	once	CASSLEVRGPKYF
NA	TRBV7-9	TRBJ1-5	few	CASSLGGGNQPQHF
TRBD1	TRBV5-4	TRBJ2-3	NA	CASSSQGADTQYF
TRBD1	TRBV5-1	TRBJ2-7	NA	CASSRGQGNDEQYF
NA	TRBV30	TRBJ1-4	NA	CAWRALEKLFF
TRBD2	TRBV2	TRBJ2-7	NA	CATGGLIDEQYF
NA	TRBV25-1	TRBJ2-3	NA	CASSEYFGAGDTQYF
NA	TRBV10-3	TRBJ1-1	NA	CAISESQVPEAFF
NA	TRBV28	TRBJ2-2	NA	CASSLLGPGELFF
NA	TRBV6-1	TRBJ1-2	few	CASREETGGPYGYTF
NA	TRBV30	TRBJ2-5	NA	CAWSPAFQETQYF
TRBD2	TRBV19	TRBJ2-2	once	CASSFTSANTGELFF
NA	TRBV4-2	TRBJ1-1	once	CASSQETGRKAFF
TRBD1	TRBV9	TRBJ1-2	NA	CASSFGQGSAYGYTF
NA	TRBV6-6	TRBJ2-3	NA	CASRTGPDTQYF
NA	TRBV11-2	TRBJ2-3	NA	CASSLSDLSTDTQYF
NA	TRBV11-3	TRBJ2-5	NA	CASSAQGRGETQYF
TRBD1	TRBV28	TRBJ2-1	NA	CASSLGGQGVGYNEQFF
TRBD2	TRBV6-1	TRBJ2-1	once	CASSGLLAGALYNEQFF
TRBD1	TRBV27	TRBJ2-3	NA	CASAWDSLGTDTQYF
TRBD1	TRBV27	TRBJ2-7	NA	CASSPTGTGRLEQYF
TRBD1	TRBV2	TRBJ2-5	NA	CASILGQAGETQYF
TRBD1	TRBV28	TRBJ1-4	NA	CASRTGGVGEKLFF
TRBD1	TRBV7-9	TRBJ1-1	medium-sized	CASSWTGINTEAFF
NA	TRBV19	TRBJ2-7	NA	CASKEAPAGLYEQYF
NA	TRBV9	TRBJ2-2	NA	CASSGLGVVAGELFF
NA	TRBV5-1	TRBJ2-2	once	CASSWDIFTGELFF
TRBD2	TRBV7-2	TRBJ2-1	NA	CASSLGLAGVGEQFF
TRBD1	TRBV30	TRBJ1-5	NA	CAWSVGQGEPQHF
TRBD1	TRBV2	TRBJ1-1	once	CASSAQGAPLTEAFF
TRBD2	TRBV6-6	TRBJ2-7	NA	CASRGGGRSSYEQYF
TRBD1	TRBV5-1	TRBJ2-5	NA	CASSGGTGDVETQYF
NA	TRBV18	TRBJ1-5	NA	CASSAETVPPQHF